Listed here are 21 T cell receptor beta chains from one sample, sequenced in a study of T-cell reconstitution after alpha-beta-depleted transplantation in children. The TCRbeta library incorporated unique molecular identifiers. TCRdb processed the PCR reads anew with MiXCR; each CDR3 protein has one entry. This table has about 500,000 distinct CDR3 sequences, approximately 32% appearing once. The sequencing here drew on PBMCs from the stem cell graft donor, taken from the stem cell graft. The receptors derive from a human donor who donated a stem cell graft to a child with aplastic anemia.

This clonotype was seen a handful of times. The genes are TRBV7-9 and TRBJ1-6; D is perhaps TRBD1 (6 bases). This CDR3 has 15 residues. Germline CDR1 and CDR2: SEHNR and FQNEAQ (reference sequence). V was shortened by 5 bases and J by 6 bases, with 14 bases between the two germline ends. CDR3 protein: CASSRGEGGNSPLHF. The CDR3 bases are TGTGCCAGCAGCCGAGGCGAGGGGGGTAATTCACCCCTCCACTTT.

This clonotype has just a few counts. J is TRBJ2-3 and V is TRBV11-1; D is perhaps TRBD2 (6 bases). CDR1 and CDR2 from the germline V gene are SGHAT and FQDESV (reference sequence). The CDR3 length is 14 residues. V lost 4 bases and J 1 base, leaving 9 bases between the germline ends. The CDR3 spells CASSWSGRTDTQYF. The CDR3 DNA reads TGTGCCAGCAGCTGGAGCGGGCGCACAGATACGCAGTATTTT.

This clonotype was seen repeatedly, ten times or more. The DNA of the CDR3 is TGTGCCAGCAGCTCCCCCCGGCGCTCCGGGAATGAGCAGTTCTTC. It yields the protein CASSSPRRSGNEQFF. The chain joins TRBV7-2 to TRBJ2-1, with D unresolved. V shed 4 bases and J shed 7 bases, with 17 bases lying between them. The CDR3 is 15 residues long. Germline CDR1 and CDR2: SGHTA and FQGNSA. Full variable domain (outside the CDR3, taken from reference TRBV7-2 and TRBJ2-1): GAGVSQSPSNKVTEKGKDVELRCDPISGHTALYWYRQSLGQGLEFLIYFQGNSAPDKSGLPSDRFSAERTGGSVSTLTIQRTQQEDSAVYLCASSSPRRSGNEQFFGPGTRLTVL.

The rearrangement joins TRBV4-1 to TRBJ1-4; D is undetermined. This CDR3 spans 15 amino acids. The germline V gene encodes CDR1 MGHRA and CDR2 YSYEKL. The ends were cut back, 0 bases at V and 8 bases at J, with 13 bases in the middle. The DNA for the CDR3 is TGCGCCAGCAGCCAAGATGGGAGGGAAGGGGAAAAACTGTTTTTT. It specifies CASSQDGREGEKLFF.

This clonotype was counted only a few times. V gene TRBV6-2 or TRBV6-3 combines with J gene TRBJ2-1; TRBD2 matches at 14 bases. Germline CDR1 MNHEY, CDR2 SVGEGT. This CDR3 region has 16 residues. Trimming at V came to 5 bases and at J to 9 bases, leaving 9 bases not matched to a gene. CDR3 protein: CASSAHPTSGRVEQFF. CDR3 in DNA: TGTGCCAGCAGTGCCCATCCGACTAGCGGGAGGGTTGAGCAGTTCTTC.

The chain uses TRBV5-5 and TRBJ2-7; 7 nucleotides align to TRBD1. V lost 2 bases and J lost 3; bases outside the gene matches: 5. Germline-derived CDR1 and CDR2 are SGHKS and YYEKEE (reference sequence). The CDR3 covers 14 residues. CDR3 nucleotide sequence: TGTGCCAGCAGCTTTGACAGGGCAAACTACGAGCAGTACTTC. It codes for CASSFDRANYEQYF. Full variable domain (remainder filled in from reference TRBV5-5 and TRBJ2-7): DAGVTQSPTHLIKTRGQQVTLRCSPISGHKSVSWYQQVLGQGPQFIFQYYEKEERGRGNFPDRFSARQFPNYSSELNVNALLLGDSALYLCASSFDRANYEQYFGPGTRLTVT.

This clonotype occurred a few times. V and J are TRBV29-1 and TRBJ1-4; D perhaps matches TRBD1 (6 bases). The CDR3 spans 15 residues. V was cut by 7 bases and J by 8 bases, with 23 bases left in between. The germline CDR1 and CDR2 sequences are SQVTM and ANQGSEA. CDR3 sequence reads: CSATPGTQGREKLFF. The CDR3 DNA follows: TGCAGCGCTACACCCGGGACTCAGGGGAGGGAAAAACTGTTTTTT.

The rearrangement links TRBV5-6 to TRBJ1-5; TRBD1 matches 8 bases. Germline V lookup: CDR1 SGHDT, CDR2 YYEEEE. J lost 0 bases, V lost 5 bases, and 7 bases had no gene match. The CDR3 has 16 residues. The CDR3 here is CASSNRGAYSNQPQHF. The DNA of the CDR3 is TGTGCCAGCAGTAACAGGGGGGCATATAGCAATCAGCCCCAGCATTTT.

The chain joins TRBV15 to TRBJ1-2; a weak D match, TRBD1 (6 bases). Trimming removed 2 bases at V and 0 bases at J, with 10 bases between. There are 15 residues in the CDR3. Per germline, CDR1 LNHNV and CDR2 YYDKDF (reference sequence). The CDR3 sequence is CATSRMTGTNYGYTF. CDR3 coding DNA: TGTGCCACCAGCAGAATGACAGGAACTAACTATGGCTACACCTTC.

The chain carries TRBV30 and TRBJ1-1, with a possible D match to TRBD1 (5 bases). The V and J ends lost 3 bases and 1 base respectively, with 12 bases between them. There are 14 residues in the CDR3. Looked up from germline, CDR1 is GTSNPN and CDR2 is SVGIG (reference sequence). The CDR3 nucleotides read TGTGCCTGGAGCCGAATGGGGCCGAACACTGAAGCTTTCTTT. Protein: CAWSRMGPNTEAFF.

This clonotype has a handful of counts. The CDR3, as DNA: TGTGCCAGCAGTTTAGGGCCGACAAATACCTTCGGTGGCTACACCTTC. Translation gives CASSLGPTNTFGGYTF. V usage is TRBV27 and J usage is TRBJ1-2, with no clear D. V was shortened by 2 bases and J by 7 bases, with 20 bases between the two germline ends. Germline CDR1 MNHEY, CDR2 SMNVEV (reference sequence). This CDR3 region has 16 residues.

This clonotype was recorded a few times. The J gene is TRBJ2-3, the V gene TRBV7-2; 7 nucleotides match TRBD2. J lost 4 bases, V lost 4 bases, and 5 bases had no gene match. This CDR3 has 14 residues. Germline CDR1 SGHTA, CDR2 FQGNSA. The CDR3 protein is CASSYGLDPDTQYF. The CDR3 DNA reads as TGTGCCAGCAGCTACGGACTAGATCCAGATACGCAGTATTTT.

This clonotype was found a few times. The rearrangement joins TRBV4-3 to TRBJ2-3, with 8 nucleotides matching TRBD2. Trimming removed 0 bases from V and 2 bases from J; junction bases left unmatched: 7. The CDR3 is 17 amino acids. CDR1 is LGHNA, CDR2 YSLEER, per germline. The CDR3 DNA reads as TGCGCCAGCAGCCAAGATAGGGCGGGAGGCCCCACAGATACGCAGTATTTT. Translating gives CASSQDRAGGPTDTQYF.

J is TRBJ2-7 and V is TRBV20-1; no clear D gene. The CDR3 extends over 15 amino acids. V gave up 0 bases and J gave up 0 bases, with 12 bases separating them. Germline assignment: CDR1 DFQATT and CDR2 SNEGSKA (reference sequence). DNA for the CDR3: TGCAGTGCTAGAGATCGGTCAGGAATCTCCTACGAGCAGTACTTC. It is translated as CSARDRSGISYEQYF.

This chain joins TRBV7-3 and TRBJ2-7; possibly TRBD2 for D (6 bases). Germline-derived CDR1 and CDR2 are SGHTA and FQGTGA. This CDR3 contains 14 residues. Trimming stripped 2 bases from V and 0 bases from J, with 8 bases between. This CDR3 reads CASSLGGNSYEQYF. The CDR3 nucleotides read TGTGCCAGCAGCTTAGGCGGGAACTCCTACGAGCAGTACTTC.

The J gene is TRBJ2-3, the V gene TRBV29-1, with 10 bases identical to TRBD2. CDR3 length equals 14 residues. V lost 2 bases, J lost 10 bases, and 9 bases stayed unmatched. CDR1 is SQVTM and CDR2 is ANQGSEA in the germline V gene. The CDR3 protein is CSVEMLAGDQAQYF. CDR3 DNA: TGCAGCGTTGAAATGCTAGCGGGAGACCAAGCGCAGTATTTT.

The CDR3 is CASSDGEYV. The DNA for the CDR3 is TGTGCCAGCAGCGACGGAGAGTACGTC. The gene calls are TRBV11-2 and TRBJ2-7; D gene uncertain. Trimming pared 5 bases from V and 11 bases from J, leaving 7 bases between. Germline CDR1 SGHAT, CDR2 FQNNGV. This CDR3 is 9 amino acids long.

The chain joins TRBV29-1 to TRBJ2-7, with D hard to call. The length of the CDR3 is 16 residues. Trimming stripped 0 bases from V and 0 bases from J, with 15 bases between. Germline V lookup: CDR1 SQVTM, CDR2 ANQGSEA. The CDR3 loop is CSVEDRFVSLSYEQYF. The CDR3 coding sequence is TGCAGCGTTGAAGATCGGTTTGTCAGCCTCTCCTACGAGCAGTACTTC.

The rearrangement uses TRBV29-1 and TRBJ2-1; TRBD2 matches at 7 bases. This CDR3 is 12 amino acids long. Losses at the gene ends were 6 bases for V and 10 bases for J; bases not matched to a gene: 9. From germline, CDR1 is SQVTM and CDR2 ANQGSEA. This CDR3 reads CSVGLAAIEQFF. The CDR3 DNA sequence: TGCAGCGTGGGTCTAGCGGCCATCGAGCAGTTCTTC.

The gene calls are TRBV6-1 and TRBJ1-3; D gene ambiguous. V gave up 4 bases and J gave up 1 base, with 8 bases separating them. Germline CDR1 is MNHNS and CDR2 is SASEGT. This CDR3 is built from 14 residues. Here the CDR3 reads CASSGTESGNTIYF. The CDR3 region has the DNA TGTGCCAGCAGTGGGACGGAGTCTGGAAACACCATATATTTT.

The CDR3 spells CASSSPLRAGTFRSTEAFF. CDR3 DNA sequence: TGTGCCAGCAGCTCCCCGCTGCGTGCAGGAACGTTCCGTAGCACTGAAGCTTTCTTT. This chain connects TRBV7-2 to TRBJ1-1, with unresolved D. V dropped 4 bases and J dropped 4 bases, with 28 bases sitting between them. The CDR3 extends over 19 amino acids. CDR1 is SGHTA and CDR2 is FQGNSA in the germline V gene.